The TCR beta chain described here comes from a study of immune evolution from preneoplasia to lung adenocarcinoma. Study-level points and caveats: Normal lung had the highest top T cell clone frequencies.

V lost 4 bases and J 5 bases, leaving 20 bases between the germline ends. Germline lookup yields CDR1 SNHLY and CDR2 FYNNEI. This CDR3 region has 16 residues. The repertoire was sequenced with immunoSEQ multiplex PCR; TCRdb's copy has only in-frame clones and lacks some. Of a few thousand clones listed, roughly 75% are singletons. This clone has a handful of counts. As yet, its antigen is unknown. The rearrangement joins TRBV2 to TRBJ2-5; D may be TRBD1 or TRBD2 (5 bases each). The receptor was isolated from a donor aged 70 or over with lung adenocarcinoma. Specimen: FFPE adjacent normal lung tissue. The CDR3 DNA sequence: TGTGCCAGCAGTGGAGGACATTATTCTACGGGGGAGACCCAGTACTTC. This sequence encodes CASSGGHYSTGETQYF.